Presented here are 11 T cell receptor beta chains from one specimen sequenced in a study of blood T cell repertoires in COVID-19. Using immunoSEQ multiplex PCR, the repertoire was profiled, and TCRdb retains in-frame clones only, with some absent. The table shows 150,000 or so clones, with around nine tenths occurring only once. The sequenced sample was peripheral blood. These receptors originate from a woman between 70 and 85 years old with COVID-19, enrolled during active disease.

The V gene is TRBV6-2 or TRBV6-3, the J gene TRBJ1-1; weak D call: TRBD1 (5 bases). The CDR3 totals 19 residues. Germline V CDR1 and CDR2: MNHEY, SVGEGT. V was clipped by 4 bases and J by 1 base, with 25 bases between them. This CDR3 reads CASSSGRVGGPLGNTEAFF. The DNA for the CDR3 is TGTGCCAGCAGTTCGGGAAGGGTCGGGGGACCTCTCGGGAACACTGAAGCTTTCTTT.

The chain employs TRBV25-1 and TRBJ2-5; 8 bases are shared with TRBD1. The germline V gene has CDR1 MGHDK and CDR2 SYGVNS. CDR3 size: 14 residues. Unmatched junction bases numbered 6, after V lost 4 bases and J lost 5 bases. The CDR3 reads CASSVLDREETQYF. The CDR3 nucleotides are TGTGCCAGCAGTGTATTGGACAGGGAGGAGACCCAGTACTTC. Variable domain in full (rest from reference TRBV25-1 and TRBJ2-5): EADIYQTPRYLVIGTGKKITLECSQTMGHDKMYWYQQDPGMELHLIHYSYGVNSTEKGDLSSESTVSRIRTEHFPLTLESARPSHTSQYLCASSVLDREETQYFGPGTRLLVL.

This chain connects TRBV23-1 to TRBJ2-7, with 7 bases matching TRBD1. TRBV23-1 is an ORF for which the function is uncertain. The V segment lost 0 bases and the J segment 3 bases; nucleotides outside the gene matches: 14. This CDR3 has 18 residues. Here the CDR3 reads CASSQSLKYRGPIYEQYF. The CDR3 coding sequence is TGCGCCAGCAGTCAATCCTTAAAATACAGGGGACCCATCTACGAGCAGTACTTC.

This clone appeared a few times. The V call is TRBV5-1, the J call TRBJ1-3; 7 bases fit TRBD1. CDR3 length equals 15 residues. The germline gives CDR1 SGHRS, CDR2 YFSETQ. V dropped 4 bases and J dropped 4; count of bases not matched to a gene: 8. The CDR3 is CASSTNRGGGNTIYF. The CDR3 nucleotides are TGCGCCAGCAGCACGAACAGGGGTGGAGGAAACACCATATATTTT.

V is TRBV6-1 and J is TRBJ2-1; 8 bases align to TRBD1. This CDR3 region has 15 residues. J was trimmed by 7 bases and V by 2 bases; bases with no gene match: 7. Germline CDR1 MNHNS, CDR2 SASEGT. CDR3 sequence reads: CASSETIRGRNEQFF. The CDR3 coding sequence is TGTGCCAGCAGTGAAACGATCAGGGGGCGGAATGAGCAGTTCTTC.

Only a few counts were recorded for this clone. The J gene is TRBJ1-1, the V gene TRBV19, with TRBD1 as a possible D gene (5 bases). V lost 3 bases to trimming and J lost 0 bases, with 20 bases between them. This CDR3 is built from 18 residues. Germline lookup yields CDR1 LNHDA and CDR2 SQIVND (reference sequence). The DNA for the CDR3 is TGTGCCAGTAGTATCCCAAGCGGGAAAGGGGCCCTGAACACTGAAGCTTTCTTT. Translation: CASSIPSGKGALNTEAFF.

There are a few counts of this clone. The chain recombines TRBV2 with TRBJ2-3; maybe TRBD2 (6 bases). The CDR3 is 14 amino acids. The V end was cut by 9 bases, the J end by 3 bases, with 16 bases between. Germline V gene data show CDR1 as SNHLY and CDR2 as FYNNEI. The CDR3 sequence is CASRGRDLTDTQYF. The DNA for the CDR3 is TGTGCCAGTCGGGGTCGGGACTTGACAGATACGCAGTATTTT.

This clone was observed a single time. The chain is built from TRBV28 and TRBJ1-5; 8 nucleotides line up with TRBD1. The CDR3 is 16 amino acids. Germline V gene lookup returns CDR1 MDHEN and CDR2 SYDVKM. Trimming at V came to 9 bases and at J to 3 bases, leaving 13 bases not matched to a gene. This chain's CDR3 is CASKTAGTGVNQPQHF. The CDR3 coding sequence is TGTGCCAGTAAGACCGCCGGGACAGGCGTCAATCAGCCCCAGCATTTT.

The chain uses TRBV2 and TRBJ1-3; no clear D gene. Trimming stripped 10 bases from V and 1 base from J, with 14 bases between. This CDR3 region has 14 residues. The germline V gene encodes CDR1 SNHLY and CDR2 FYNNEI. CDR3 sequence: CATSTRTSGNTIYF. CDR3 coding DNA: TGTGCCACCAGCACCCGGACTTCTGGAAACACCATATATTTT.

The V gene is TRBV19, the J gene TRBJ2-2; D is perhaps TRBD1 (7 bases). V dropped 3 bases and J dropped 5 bases, with 16 bases sitting between them. Germline values: CDR1 LNHDA, CDR2 SQIVND (reference sequence). The CDR3 loop spans 16 amino acids. The CDR3 DNA is TGTGCCAGTAGTATCGGTGGAGGGGGCTTGACCGGGGAGCTGTTTTTT. Translation gives CASSIGGGGLTGELFF. The variable domain in full, with the rest retrieved from reference TRBV19 and TRBJ2-2, is DGGITQSPKYLFRKEGQNVTLSCEQNLNHDAMYWYRQDPGQGLRLIYYSQIVNDFQKGDIAEGYSVSREKKESFPLTVTSAQKNPTAFYLCASSIGGGGLTGELFFGEGSRLTVL.

V is TRBV5-4 and J is TRBJ2-5; 7 positions match TRBD2. This CDR3 region has 15 residues. J gave up 5 bases and V 3 bases, and 10 bases lay outside the gene matches. Germline CDR1 and CDR2: SGHNT and YYREEE (reference sequence). CDR3 amino acids: CASSSRWGGGETQYF. The CDR3 DNA sequence: TGTGCCAGCAGCTCCCGGTGGGGGGGAGGCGAGACCCAGTACTTC.